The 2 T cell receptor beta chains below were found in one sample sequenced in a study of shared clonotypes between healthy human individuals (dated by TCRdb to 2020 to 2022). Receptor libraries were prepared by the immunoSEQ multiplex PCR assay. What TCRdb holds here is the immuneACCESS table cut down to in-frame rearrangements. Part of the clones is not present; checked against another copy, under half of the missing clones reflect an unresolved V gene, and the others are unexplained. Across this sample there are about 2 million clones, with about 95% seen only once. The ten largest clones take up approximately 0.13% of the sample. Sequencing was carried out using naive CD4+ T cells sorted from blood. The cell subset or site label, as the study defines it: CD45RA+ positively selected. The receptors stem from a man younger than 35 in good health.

DNA for the CDR3: TGTGCCAGCAGCTTAGCGCGGGCTAGCGGGACTTCCTACGAGCAGTACTTC. Its translation is CASSLARASGTSYEQYF. V and J are TRBV7-8 and TRBJ2-7; 9 nucleotides match TRBD2. Trimming removed 0 bases from V and 1 base from J; junction bases left unmatched: 7. Germline loops: CDR1 SGHVS, CDR2 FQNEAQ. The CDR3 has 17 amino acids.

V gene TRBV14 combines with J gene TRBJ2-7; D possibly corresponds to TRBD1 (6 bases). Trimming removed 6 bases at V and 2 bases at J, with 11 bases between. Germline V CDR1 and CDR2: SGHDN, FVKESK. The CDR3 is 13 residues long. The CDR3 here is CASSRQGTYEQYF. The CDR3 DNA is TGTGCCAGCAGTCGGCAGGGGACCTACGAGCAGTACTTC.